Following are 24 T cell receptor beta chains from one sample sequenced in a study of shared clonotypes between healthy human individuals. Libraries were prepared by immunoSEQ multiplex PCR; TCRdb keeps only in-frame clonotypes and omits some of them. The data contain about 1.5 million clones, 98% of them singletons. The specimen sequenced was naive CD4+ T cells sorted from blood. Specified subset: CD45RA+ positively selected. All receptors derive from a man under 40 in good health.

The J gene is TRBJ2-1, the V gene TRBV11-2, with TRBD1 as a possible D gene (5 bases). In germline, CDR1 is SGHAT, CDR2 FQNNGV. The CDR3 is 15 amino acids. Trimming left V 5 bases short and J 0 bases short, with 11 bases between. The CDR3 spells CASSPQVSSYNEQFF. CDR3 nucleotide sequence: TGTGCCAGCAGCCCACAGGTAAGCTCCTACAATGAGCAGTTCTTC.

The chain uses TRBV7-6 and TRBJ2-1, with TRBD2 matching over 12 bases. V was pared by 1 base and J by 4 bases, with 5 bases of the junction left unmatched. Germline-derived CDR1 and CDR2 are SGHVS and FNYEAQ. The CDR3 length is 17 residues. CDR3 protein: CASSLGGLAGTYNEQFF. CDR3 in DNA: TGTGCCAGCAGCTTAGGTGGACTAGCGGGGACTTACAATGAGCAGTTCTTC.

V usage is TRBV7-9 and J usage is TRBJ1-4; D is undetermined. Germline V gives CDR1 SEHNR, CDR2 FQNEAQ (reference sequence). The germline V and J ends were trimmed by 1 base and 5 bases, with 11 bases remaining between them. This CDR3 region has 15 residues. The CDR3 bases are TGTGCCAGCAGCTTAGGAGACGGATGGAATGAAAAACTGTTTTTT. Translating it yields CASSLGDGWNEKLFF.

The chain couples TRBV7-3 to TRBJ2-7; 11 bases map to TRBD2. Germline V gene data show CDR1 as SGHTA and CDR2 as FQGTGA. Germline trimming cut 2 bases from V and 1 base from J; bases unmatched to any gene: 1. The CDR3 sequence is 15 residues long. The CDR3 loop reads CASSLVAGGSYEQYF. The CDR3 DNA is TGTGCCAGCAGCTTAGTAGCGGGAGGGTCCTACGAGCAGTACTTC.

This chain connects TRBV7-9 to TRBJ2-6; D is uncertain. Looked up from germline, CDR1 is SEHNR and CDR2 is FQNEAQ (reference sequence). This CDR3 has 14 amino acids. V was trimmed by 2 bases and J by 3 bases, leaving 5 bases between them. The CDR3 sequence: CASSLPLGANVLTF. DNA for the CDR3: TGTGCCAGCAGCTTACCGCTTGGGGCCAACGTCCTGACTTTC.

The chain couples TRBV11-2 to TRBJ2-2; D possibly corresponds to TRBD1 (5 bases). CDR3 length equals 14 residues. Per germline, CDR1 SGHAT and CDR2 FQNNGV. Trimming pared 3 bases from V and 6 bases from J, leaving 11 bases between. CDR3 nucleotide sequence: TGTGCCAGCAGCTTGGTCAGGGTCTCCGGGGAGCTGTTTTTT. Protein sequence: CASSLVRVSGELFF.

On this clone itself: The sample holds other DNA sequences that translate to the same CDR3. V and J are TRBV25-1 and TRBJ1-4, with D uncertain. CDR1 is MGHDK, CDR2 SYGVNS, per germline. Trimming removed 3 bases from V and 11 bases from J, with 7 bases in between. This CDR3 contains 11 residues. CDR3 sequence reads: CASSEVGKLFF. CDR3 in DNA: TGTGCCAGCAGTGAGGTTGGGAAACTGTTTTTT. The full variable domain, with the rest looked up from reference TRBV25-1 and TRBJ1-4, is EADIYQTPRYLVIGTGKKITLECSQTMGHDKMYWYQQDPGMELHLIHYSYGVNSTEKGDLSSESTVSRIRTEHFPLTLESARPSHTSQYLCASSEVGKLFFGSGTQLSVL.

CDR3 DNA: TGTGCCAGCAGCTTGTTAGGCGCAAGGTGGACTAGCGCAAATCAGTACTTC. The encoded protein is CASSLLGARWTSANQYF. J is TRBJ2-5 and V is TRBV5-4, with 9 bases matching TRBD2. With V trimmed by 1 base and J by 11 bases, 18 bases remained unmatched. CDR3 length: 17 amino acids. Germline lookup yields CDR1 SGHNT and CDR2 YYREEE (reference sequence). Filled out from reference TRBV5-4 and TRBJ2-5, the complete variable domain reads ETGVTQSPTHLIKTRGQQVTLRCSSQSGHNTVSWYQQALGQGPQFIFQYYREEENGRGNFPPRFSGLQFPNYSSELNVNALELDDSALYLCASSLLGARWTSANQYFGPGTRLLVL.

The chain links TRBV19 to TRBJ2-7; D might be TRBD2 (6 bases). Germline V gene sequence: CDR1 LNHDA, CDR2 SQIVND (reference sequence). The CDR3 totals 16 residues. Deletions cut 4 bases from V and 1 base from J, with 17 bases between. The CDR3 region is CASSTWGVGLSYEQYF. The CDR3, as DNA: TGTGCCAGTAGTACCTGGGGGGTAGGACTATCCTACGAGCAGTACTTC.

The CDR3 spells CASSEETGVEQFF. The CDR3 DNA follows: TGTGCCAGCAGTGAAGAGACAGGGGTTGAGCAGTTCTTC. The chain carries TRBV6-1 and TRBJ2-1; 8 nucleotides agree with TRBD1. The junction had 2 bases not matched to a gene; V was cut back by 1 base and J by 9 bases. Germline loops: CDR1 MNHNS, CDR2 SASEGT. CDR3 length: 13 amino acids.

This sequence joins TRBV7-9 and TRBJ1-2; 8 positions agree with TRBD1. Looked up from germline, CDR1 is SEHNR and CDR2 is FQNEAQ (reference sequence). V lost 5 bases, J lost 6 bases, and 8 bases stayed unmatched. The CDR3 runs 14 residues. CDR3 sequence (DNA): TGTGCCAGCAGCCCGAGGACAGGGTTGCATGGCTACACCTTC. Translation: CASSPRTGLHGYTF.

This clone occurred once. The chain couples TRBV29-1 to TRBJ1-2, with D maybe TRBD1 (5 bases). V gave up 6 bases and J gave up 1 base, with 9 bases separating them. The CDR3 is 12 amino acids. Per the germline V gene, CDR1 is SQVTM and CDR2 is ANQGSEA. The CDR3 DNA reads as TGCAGCGTGAAACAGGATAACTATGGCTACACCTTC. This codes for CSVKQDNYGYTF. Drawing the rest from reference TRBV29-1 and TRBJ1-2, the complete variable domain is SAVISQKPSRDICQRGTSLTIQCQVDSQVTMMFWYRQQPGQSLTLIATANQGSEATYESGFVIDKFPISRPNLTFSTLTVSNMSPEDSSIYLCSVKQDNYGYTFGSGTRLTVV.

The V and J genes are TRBV2 and TRBJ2-2; weak D call: TRBD2 (5 bases). This CDR3 comprises 14 residues. CDR1 is SNHLY and CDR2 is FYNNEI in the germline V gene. Between the trimmed V and J ends, which lost 6 bases and 4 bases, there was a span of 12 bases. The CDR3 loop reads CASRGLASTGELFF. The CDR3 DNA reads TGTGCCAGCAGGGGCTTAGCGAGCACCGGGGAGCTGTTTTTT.

The CDR3 reads CASSPGGWEADTQYF. In nucleotides, the CDR3 is TGTGCCAGCAGCCCAGGGGGCTGGGAGGCAGATACGCAGTATTTT. The chain has TRBV7-3 and TRBJ2-3, with TRBD1 matching 8 bases. The CDR3 length is 15 residues. J lost 4 bases, V lost 5 bases, and 8 bases had no gene match. Germline lookup yields CDR1 SGHTA and CDR2 FQGTGA. Full variable domain (remainder filled in from reference TRBV7-3 and TRBJ2-3): GAGVSQTPSNKVTEKGKYVELRCDPISGHTALYWYRQSLGQGPEFLIYFQGTGAADDSGLPNDRFFAVRPEGSVSTLKIQRTERGDSAVYLCASSPGGWEADTQYFGPGTRLTVL.

The chain couples TRBV2 to TRBJ1-3, with 11 positions matching TRBD1. The CDR3 contains 16 residues. V dropped 6 bases and J dropped 3; count of bases not matched to a gene: 7. CDR1 and CDR2 from the germline V gene are SNHLY and FYNNEI. The CDR3 region is CASRSGQGADGNTIYF. CDR3 nucleotides: TGTGCCAGCAGATCAGGACAGGGGGCCGATGGAAACACCATATATTTT. The variable domain in full, with the rest retrieved from reference TRBV2 and TRBJ1-3, is EPEVTQTPSHQVTQMGQEVILRCVPISNHLYFYWYRQILGQKVEFLVSFYNNEISEKSEIFDDQFSVERPDGSNFTLKIRSTKLEDSAMYFCASRSGQGADGNTIYFGEGSWLTVV.

Turning to this clone: This CDR3 is also generated by other DNA sequences in the sample. The chain has TRBV6-1 and TRBJ1-2; D unresolved. The CDR3 sequence is 12 residues long. Trimming took off 1 base at V and 5 bases at J, with 5 bases between the two ends. Per the germline V gene, CDR1 is MNHNS and CDR2 is SASEGT. In DNA form, the CDR3 reads TGTGCCAGCAGTGAAGGGAATTATGGCTACACCTTC. It yields the protein CASSEGNYGYTF.

The chain has TRBV6-6 and TRBJ1-2; D may be TRBD1 (6 bases). V dropped 4 bases and J dropped 5 bases, with 20 bases sitting between them. The germline CDR1 and CDR2 sequences are MNHNY and SVGAGI (reference sequence). This CDR3 spans 16 amino acids. The CDR3 here is CASSSGLGTGIYGYTF. Here the CDR3 DNA reads TGTGCCAGCAGTTCCGGCCTAGGAACAGGGATTTATGGCTACACCTTC.

The chain has TRBV18 and TRBJ2-5; 7 bases are a match to TRBD2. The germline V gene encodes CDR1 KGHSH and CDR2 LQKENI. The CDR3 sequence is 14 residues long. V lost 1 base to trimming and J lost 4 bases; unmatched junction nucleotides: 3. CDR3 region: CASSPLGGGETQYF. Written as DNA, the CDR3 is TGTGCCAGCTCACCACTAGGCGGGGGAGAGACCCAGTACTTC.

In nucleotides, the CDR3 is TGCGCCAGCAGCCAAGATCTGGGACTAGCGGGGGAAGAGACCCAGTACTTC. It is translated as CASSQDLGLAGEETQYF. The V call is TRBV4-3, the J call TRBJ2-5; 14 bases are shared with TRBD2. V dropped 0 bases and J dropped 3; count of bases not matched to a gene: 3. The CDR3 contains 17 residues. CDR1 and CDR2 from the germline V gene are LGHNA and YSLEER.

The CDR3 spells CASSGPWRSEQFF. In DNA, the CDR3 is TGTGCCAGCAGCGGACCCTGGCGTAGTGAGCAGTTCTTC. V and J are TRBV27 and TRBJ2-1; D call uncertain. Trimming removed 6 bases at V and 9 bases at J, with 15 bases between. CDR3 size: 13 residues. From germline, CDR1 is MNHEY and CDR2 SMNVEV (reference sequence).

This chain uses TRBV6-1 with TRBJ2-3, with a possible D match to TRBD2 (6 bases). In germline, CDR1 is MNHNS, CDR2 SASEGT. The V end lost 3 bases, the J end lost 4 bases, and 23 bases lay between the germline ends. CDR3 size: 18 residues. The CDR3 region is CASSERGGIYFAADTQYF. DNA for the CDR3: TGTGCCAGCAGTGAGCGTGGGGGGATTTACTTCGCAGCAGATACGCAGTATTTT.

The chain joins TRBV15 to TRBJ2-1, with 15 bases identical to TRBD2. The V segment lost 3 bases and the J segment 4 bases; nucleotides outside the gene matches: 4. This CDR3 is 17 amino acids long. Germline CDR1 LNHNV, CDR2 YYDKDF (reference sequence). CDR3 nucleotide sequence: TGTGCCACCAGCAGGGGACTAGCGGGAGGATTATACAATGAGCAGTTCTTC. Translating it yields CATSRGLAGGLYNEQFF.

A single count supports this clone. This chain uses TRBV19 with TRBJ1-1, with D hard to call. Trimming shortened V by 3 bases and J by 2 bases, and 13 bases separated the two germline ends. The CDR3 is made up of 15 amino acids. Germline CDR1 is LNHDA and CDR2 is SQIVND (reference sequence). The CDR3 sequence is CASSIGRIPNTEAFF. CDR3 in DNA: TGTGCCAGTAGTATCGGACGGATCCCTAACACTGAAGCTTTCTTT. Filled out from reference TRBV19 and TRBJ1-1, the complete variable domain reads DGGITQSPKYLFRKEGQNVTLSCEQNLNHDAMYWYRQDPGQGLRLIYYSQIVNDFQKGDIAEGYSVSREKKESFPLTVTSAQKNPTAFYLCASSIGRIPNTEAFFGQGTRLTVV.

The chain recombines TRBV6-5 with TRBJ1-5; no reliable D call. Trimming removed 6 bases from V and 0 bases from J, with 12 bases in between. Germline V gives CDR1 MNHEY, CDR2 SVGAGI. The CDR3 contains 15 residues. CDR3 protein: CASSALRGSNQPQHF. The CDR3 DNA reads TGTGCCAGCAGCGCTCTTCGGGGTAGCAATCAGCCCCAGCATTTT.